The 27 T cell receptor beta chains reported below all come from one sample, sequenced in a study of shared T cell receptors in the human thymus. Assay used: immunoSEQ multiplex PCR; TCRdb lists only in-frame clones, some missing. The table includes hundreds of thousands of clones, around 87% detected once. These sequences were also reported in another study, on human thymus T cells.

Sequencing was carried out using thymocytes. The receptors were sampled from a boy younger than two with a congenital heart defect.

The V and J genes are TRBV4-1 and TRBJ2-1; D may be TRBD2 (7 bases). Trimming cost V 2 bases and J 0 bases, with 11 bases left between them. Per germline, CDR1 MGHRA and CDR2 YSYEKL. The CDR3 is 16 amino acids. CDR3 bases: TGCGCCAGCAGCCAACGCGGGGGCCGCTCCTACAATGAGCAGTTCTTC. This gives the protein CASSQRGGRSYNEQFF.

In DNA form, the CDR3 reads TGTGCCAGCATCGGGGACAGGACACAAGAGACCCAGTACTTC. This codes for CASIGDRTQETQYF. The genes are TRBV7-2 and TRBJ2-5, with TRBD1 matching 8 bases. The CDR3 loop spans 14 amino acids. Germline-derived CDR1 and CDR2 are SGHTA and FQGNSA. After removal of 7 bases from V and 2 bases from J, the junction contained 6 bases not matched to a gene. The full variable domain, its missing parts supplied by reference TRBV7-2 and TRBJ2-5, is GAGVSQSPSNKVTEKGKDVELRCDPISGHTALYWYRQSLGQGLEFLIYFQGNSAPDKSGLPSDRFSAERTGGSVSTLTIQRTQQEDSAVYLCASIGDRTQETQYFGPGTRLLVL.

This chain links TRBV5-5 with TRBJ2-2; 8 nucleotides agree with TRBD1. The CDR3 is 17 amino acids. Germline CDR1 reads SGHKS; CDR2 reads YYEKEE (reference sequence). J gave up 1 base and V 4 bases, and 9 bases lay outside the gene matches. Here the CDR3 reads CASSTRTGNRNTGELFF. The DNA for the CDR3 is TGTGCCAGCAGCACCCGGACAGGGAATAGGAACACCGGGGAGCTGTTTTTT.

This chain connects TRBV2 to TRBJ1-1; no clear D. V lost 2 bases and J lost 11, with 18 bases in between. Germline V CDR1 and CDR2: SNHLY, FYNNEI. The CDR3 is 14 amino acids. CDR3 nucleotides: TGTGCCAGCAGTGAAAGGCCGTCTAGCCTTTTCGCTTTCTTT. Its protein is CASSERPSSLFAFF.

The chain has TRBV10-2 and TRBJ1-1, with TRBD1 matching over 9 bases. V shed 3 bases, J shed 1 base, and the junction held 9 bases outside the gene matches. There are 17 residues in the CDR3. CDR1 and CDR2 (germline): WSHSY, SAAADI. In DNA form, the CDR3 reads TGCGCCAGCAGTGACTCGGGACAGGGAATCGAGAACACTGAAGCTTTCTTT. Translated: CASSDSGQGIENTEAFF.

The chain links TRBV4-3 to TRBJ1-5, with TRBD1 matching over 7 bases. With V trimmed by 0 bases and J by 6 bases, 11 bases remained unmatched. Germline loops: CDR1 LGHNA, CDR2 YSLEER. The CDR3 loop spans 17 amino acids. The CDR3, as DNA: TGCGCCAGCAGCCAAGATTTCAGGAGACAGGGCCGTCAGCCCCAGCATTTT. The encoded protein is CASSQDFRRQGRQPQHF.

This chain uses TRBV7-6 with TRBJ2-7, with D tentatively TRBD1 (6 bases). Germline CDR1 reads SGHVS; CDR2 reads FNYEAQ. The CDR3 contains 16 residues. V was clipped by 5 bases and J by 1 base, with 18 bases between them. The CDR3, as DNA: TGTGCCAGCAGCAAGAGGGGGTTCTATGTTTCCTACGAGCAGTACTTC. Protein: CASSKRGFYVSYEQYF.

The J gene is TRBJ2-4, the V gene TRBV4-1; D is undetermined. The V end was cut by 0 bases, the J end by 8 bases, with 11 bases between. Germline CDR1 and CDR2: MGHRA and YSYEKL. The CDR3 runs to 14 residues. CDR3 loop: CASSQDQLGHIQYF. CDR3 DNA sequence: TGCGCCAGCAGCCAAGATCAACTGGGCCACATTCAGTACTTC.

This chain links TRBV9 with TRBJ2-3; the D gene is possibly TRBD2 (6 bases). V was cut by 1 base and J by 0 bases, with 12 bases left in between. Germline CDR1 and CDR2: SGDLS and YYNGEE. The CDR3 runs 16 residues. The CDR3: CASSVSPGASTDTQYF. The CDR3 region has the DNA TGTGCCAGCAGCGTATCACCGGGAGCTAGCACAGATACGCAGTATTTT.

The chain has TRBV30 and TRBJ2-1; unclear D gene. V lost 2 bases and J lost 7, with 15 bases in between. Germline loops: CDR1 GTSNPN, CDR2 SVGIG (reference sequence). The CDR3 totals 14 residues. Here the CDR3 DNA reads TGTGCCTGGAGTAGTATTAGAATCACGAATGAGCAGTTCTTC. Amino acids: CAWSSIRITNEQFF.

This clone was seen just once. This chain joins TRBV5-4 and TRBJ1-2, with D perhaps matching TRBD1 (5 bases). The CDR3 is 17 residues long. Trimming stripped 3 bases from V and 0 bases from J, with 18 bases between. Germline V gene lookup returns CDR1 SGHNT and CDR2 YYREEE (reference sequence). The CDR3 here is CASSSQKYRRANYGYTF. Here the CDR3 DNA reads TGTGCCAGCAGCTCCCAAAAATACAGGAGAGCTAACTATGGCTACACCTTC.

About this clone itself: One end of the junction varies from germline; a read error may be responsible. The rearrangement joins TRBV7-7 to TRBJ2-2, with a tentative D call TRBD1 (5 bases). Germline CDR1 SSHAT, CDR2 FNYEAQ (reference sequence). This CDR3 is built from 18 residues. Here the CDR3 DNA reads TGTGCTAGCAGTGGTTCATTGGGGCGGCTCGCGAACACCGGGGAGCTGTTTTTT. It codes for CASSGSLGRLANTGELFF.

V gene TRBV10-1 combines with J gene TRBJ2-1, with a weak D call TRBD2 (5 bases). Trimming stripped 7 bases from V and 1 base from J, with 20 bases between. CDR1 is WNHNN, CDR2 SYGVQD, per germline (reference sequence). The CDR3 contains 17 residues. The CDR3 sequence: CASTIRPGSPSYNEQFF. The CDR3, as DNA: TGCGCCAGCACAATAAGGCCTGGGAGTCCTTCCTACAATGAGCAGTTCTTC.

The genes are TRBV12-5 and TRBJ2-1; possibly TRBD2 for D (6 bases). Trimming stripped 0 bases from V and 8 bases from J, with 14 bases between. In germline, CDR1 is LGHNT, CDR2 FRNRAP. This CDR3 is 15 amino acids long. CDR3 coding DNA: TGTGCTAGTGGTTTGGTAGGTGGAGGGTCGCATGAGCAGTTCTTC. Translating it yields CASGLVGGGSHEQFF.

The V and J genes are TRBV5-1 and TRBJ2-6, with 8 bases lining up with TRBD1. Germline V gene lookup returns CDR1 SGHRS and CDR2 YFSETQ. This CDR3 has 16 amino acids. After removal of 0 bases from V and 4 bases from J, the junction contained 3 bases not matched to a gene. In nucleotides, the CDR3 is TGCGCCAGCAGCTTGGGGACAGGGAAAGGGGCCAACGTCCTGACTTTC. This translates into CASSLGTGKGANVLTF.

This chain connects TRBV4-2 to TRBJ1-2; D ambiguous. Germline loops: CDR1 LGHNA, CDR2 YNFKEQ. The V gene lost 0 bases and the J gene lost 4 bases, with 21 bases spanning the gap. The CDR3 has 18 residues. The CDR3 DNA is TGTGCCAGCAGCCAAGATTTAAGGAGCGCTGAGAGCATCTATGGCTACACCTTC. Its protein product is CASSQDLRSAESIYGYTF.

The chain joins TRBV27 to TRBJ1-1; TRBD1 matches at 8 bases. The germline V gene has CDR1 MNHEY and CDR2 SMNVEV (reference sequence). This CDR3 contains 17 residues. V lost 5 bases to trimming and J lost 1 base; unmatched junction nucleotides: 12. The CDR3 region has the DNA TGTGCCAGCAGTCAACCCTCCAGACAGGGGTGGAACACTGAAGCTTTCTTT. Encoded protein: CASSQPSRQGWNTEAFF.

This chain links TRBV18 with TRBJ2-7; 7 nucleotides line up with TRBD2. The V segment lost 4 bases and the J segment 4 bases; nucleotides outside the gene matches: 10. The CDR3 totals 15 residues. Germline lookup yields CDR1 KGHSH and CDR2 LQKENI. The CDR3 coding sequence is TGTGCCAGCTCACTAGGGAGGGGATCACAATACGAGCAGTACTTC. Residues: CASSLGRGSQYEQYF.

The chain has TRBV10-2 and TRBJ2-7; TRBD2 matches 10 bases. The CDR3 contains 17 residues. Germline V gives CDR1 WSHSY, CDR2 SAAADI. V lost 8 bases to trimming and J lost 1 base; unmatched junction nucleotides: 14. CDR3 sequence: CASAALAGGISSYEQYF. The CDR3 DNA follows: TGCGCCAGCGCCGCGTTAGCGGGAGGAATTTCATCCTACGAGCAGTACTTC.

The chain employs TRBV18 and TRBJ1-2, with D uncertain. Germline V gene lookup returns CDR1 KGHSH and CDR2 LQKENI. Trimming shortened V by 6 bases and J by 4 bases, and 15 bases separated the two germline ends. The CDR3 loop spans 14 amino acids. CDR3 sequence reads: CASSRAGEFYGYTF. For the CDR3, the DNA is TGTGCCAGCTCGAGGGCAGGAGAATTCTATGGCTACACCTTC. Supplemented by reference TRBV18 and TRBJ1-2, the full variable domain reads NAGVMQNPRHLVRRRGQEARLRCSPMKGHSHVYWYRQLPEEGLKFMVYLQKENIIDESGMPKERFSAEFPKEGPSILRIQQVVRGDSAAYFCASSRAGEFYGYTFGSGTRLTVV.

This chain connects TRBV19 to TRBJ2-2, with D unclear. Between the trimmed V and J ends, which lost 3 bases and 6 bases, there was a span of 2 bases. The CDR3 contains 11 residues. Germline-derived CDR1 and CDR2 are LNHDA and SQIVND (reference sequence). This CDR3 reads CASSIAGELFF. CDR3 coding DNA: TGTGCCAGTAGTATCGCCGGGGAGCTGTTTTTT.

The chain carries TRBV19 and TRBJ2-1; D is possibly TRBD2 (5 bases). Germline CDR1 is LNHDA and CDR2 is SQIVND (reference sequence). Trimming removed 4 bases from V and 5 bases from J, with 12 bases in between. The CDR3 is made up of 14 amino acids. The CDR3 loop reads CASSTGLPDNEQFF. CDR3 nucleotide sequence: TGTGCCAGTAGTACTGGACTTCCCGACAATGAGCAGTTCTTC.

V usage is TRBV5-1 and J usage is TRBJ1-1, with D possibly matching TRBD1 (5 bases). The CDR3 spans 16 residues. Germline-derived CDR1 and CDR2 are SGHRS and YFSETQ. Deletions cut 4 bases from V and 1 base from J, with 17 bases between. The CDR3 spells CASSPEGRTGNTEAFF. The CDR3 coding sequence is TGCGCCAGCAGCCCGGAAGGTCGAACAGGGAACACTGAAGCTTTCTTT.

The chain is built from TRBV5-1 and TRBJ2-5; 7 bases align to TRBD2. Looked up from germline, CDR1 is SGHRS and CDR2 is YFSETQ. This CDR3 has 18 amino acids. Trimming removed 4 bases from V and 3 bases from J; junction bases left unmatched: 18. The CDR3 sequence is CASSVTGTIVGPKETQYF. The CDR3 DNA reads TGCGCCAGCAGCGTAACCGGGACTATTGTCGGGCCAAAAGAGACCCAGTACTTC.

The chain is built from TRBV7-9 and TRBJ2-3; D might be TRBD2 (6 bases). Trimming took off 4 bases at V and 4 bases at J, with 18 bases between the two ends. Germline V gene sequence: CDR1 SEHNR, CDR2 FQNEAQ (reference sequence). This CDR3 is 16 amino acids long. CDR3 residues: CASSCRTNDKADTQYF. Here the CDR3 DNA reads TGTGCCAGCAGCTGTCGGACTAACGACAAGGCAGATACGCAGTATTTT. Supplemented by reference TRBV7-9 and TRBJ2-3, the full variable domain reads DTGVSQNPRHKITKRGQNVTFRCDPISEHNRLYWYRQTLGQGPEFLTYFQNEAQLEKSRLLSDRFSAERPKGSFSTLEIQRTEQGDSAMYLCASSCRTNDKADTQYFGPGTRLTVL.

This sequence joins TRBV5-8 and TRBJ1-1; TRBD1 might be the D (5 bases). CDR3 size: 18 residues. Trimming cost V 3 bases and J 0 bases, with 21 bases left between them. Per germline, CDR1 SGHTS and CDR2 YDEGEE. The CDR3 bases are TGTGCCAGCAGCTCGCGGGAGAAAGCAGACAGAATGAACACTGAAGCTTTCTTT. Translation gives CASSSREKADRMNTEAFF. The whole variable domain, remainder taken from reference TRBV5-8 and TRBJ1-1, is EAGVTQSPTHLIKTRGQQATLRCSPISGHTSVYWYQQALGLGLQFLLWYDEGEERNRGNFPPRFSGRQFPNYSSELNVNALELEDSALYLCASSSREKADRMNTEAFFGQGTRLTVV.

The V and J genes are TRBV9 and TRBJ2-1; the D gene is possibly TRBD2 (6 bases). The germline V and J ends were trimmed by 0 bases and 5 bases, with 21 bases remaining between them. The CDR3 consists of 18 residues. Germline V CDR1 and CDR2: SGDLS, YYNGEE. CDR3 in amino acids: CASSVVGGPTGVNNEQFF. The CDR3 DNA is TGTGCCAGCAGCGTAGTTGGAGGTCCTACGGGGGTAAACAATGAGCAGTTCTTC.